This T cell receptor (beta chain) was profiled in a study of human T cells and chemical hapten exposure. This clonotype was counted ten times or more. Its specificity is not known. Authors' processing steps: Counting gave a median of 95,638 TCRs per sample, with values ranging from about 23,224 to 700,000. MiXCR was run by TCRdb on the RACE reads, yielding one entry per CDR3 protein. TCRdb, not the authors, supplied the V and J calls. The sample holds around 380,000 distinct CDR3 sequences, approximately 5.1% seen once. Regarding time point: patch test 1, 2 weeks after DPC sensitization. The treatment was: therapeutic diphenylcyclopropenone sensitization with weekly scalp DPC. Germline V gene sequence: CDR1 MNHNS, CDR2 SASEGT. The length of the CDR3 is 15 residues. V shed 5 bases, J shed 1 base, and the junction held 7 bases outside the gene matches. The study's findings and limits: Counts of expanded TCRs at PT1 were positively correlated with patch test score. Large CDR3 similarity clusters arose significantly more often from expanded TCRs than from controls.

The receptor was derived from a woman aged 45-59 years with alopecia areata. Some clones in this sample may be carry-over from other donors' samples. V usage is TRBV6-1 and J usage is TRBJ2-7, with TRBD1 matching over 8 bases. The specimen was whole blood, collected in connection with sensitization to the hapten diphenylcyclopropenone (DPC). The CDR3 here is CASSQEQGDSYEQYF. CDR3 sequence (DNA): TGTGCCAGCAGTCAAGAACAGGGGGATTCCTACGAGCAGTACTTC.